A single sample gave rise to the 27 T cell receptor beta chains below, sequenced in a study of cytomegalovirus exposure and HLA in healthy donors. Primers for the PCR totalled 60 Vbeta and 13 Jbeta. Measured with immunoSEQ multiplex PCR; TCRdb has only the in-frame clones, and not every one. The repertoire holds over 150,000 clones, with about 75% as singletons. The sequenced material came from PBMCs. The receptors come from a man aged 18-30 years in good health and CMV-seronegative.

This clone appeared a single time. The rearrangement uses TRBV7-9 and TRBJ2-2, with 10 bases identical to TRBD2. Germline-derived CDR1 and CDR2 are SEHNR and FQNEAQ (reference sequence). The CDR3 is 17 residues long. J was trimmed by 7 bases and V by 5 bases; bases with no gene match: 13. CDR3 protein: CASSPLLLAGDDGELFF. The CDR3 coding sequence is TGTGCCAGCAGCCCCCTTCTCCTAGCGGGAGACGACGGGGAGCTGTTTTTT.

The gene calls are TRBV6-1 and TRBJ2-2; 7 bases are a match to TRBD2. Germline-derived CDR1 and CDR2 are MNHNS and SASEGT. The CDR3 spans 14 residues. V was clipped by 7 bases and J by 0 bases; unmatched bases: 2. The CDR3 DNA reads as TGTGCCAGCATAGCGGGCACGAACACCGGGGAGCTGTTTTTT. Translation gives CASIAGTNTGELFF.

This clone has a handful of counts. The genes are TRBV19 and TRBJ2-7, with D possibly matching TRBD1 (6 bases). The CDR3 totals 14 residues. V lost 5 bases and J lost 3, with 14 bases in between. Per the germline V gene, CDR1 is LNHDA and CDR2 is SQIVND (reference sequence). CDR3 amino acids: CASSGSGTYYEQYF. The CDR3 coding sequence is TGTGCCAGTAGTGGATCCGGGACATACTACGAGCAGTACTTC.

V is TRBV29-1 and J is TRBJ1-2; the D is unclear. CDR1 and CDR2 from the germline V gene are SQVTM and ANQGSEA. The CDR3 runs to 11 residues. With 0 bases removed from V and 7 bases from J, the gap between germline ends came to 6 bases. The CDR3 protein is CSVEDRVGYTF. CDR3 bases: TGCAGCGTTGAAGATCGGGTTGGCTACACCTTC.

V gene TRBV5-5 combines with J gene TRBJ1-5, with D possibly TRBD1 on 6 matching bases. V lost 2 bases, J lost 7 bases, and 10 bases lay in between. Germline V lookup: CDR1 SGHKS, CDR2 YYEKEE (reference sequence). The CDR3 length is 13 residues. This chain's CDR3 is CASSLQGAQPQHF. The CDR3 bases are TGTGCCAGCAGCTTACAGGGAGCGCAGCCCCAGCATTTT.

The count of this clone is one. CDR3 in DNA: TGCGCCAGCAGCCGGACAGGGATTCCCTCTGGGGCCAACGTCCTGACTTTC. Its translation is CASSRTGIPSGANVLTF. This chain uses TRBV5-1 with TRBJ2-6; 8 bases match TRBD1. V dropped 4 bases and J dropped 0; count of bases not matched to a gene: 6. The germline gives CDR1 SGHRS, CDR2 YFSETQ. CDR3 length: 17 residues.

CDR3 DNA sequence: TGTGCCATCAGTGAGTCGGCGGGAGACTCCTACAATGAGCAGTTCTTC. It specifies CAISESAGDSYNEQFF. The genes are TRBV10-3 and TRBJ2-1, with 7 positions matching TRBD2. Germline CDR1 reads ENHRY; CDR2 reads SYGVKD. V dropped 0 bases and J dropped 0; count of bases not matched to a gene: 2. CDR3 length: 16 residues.

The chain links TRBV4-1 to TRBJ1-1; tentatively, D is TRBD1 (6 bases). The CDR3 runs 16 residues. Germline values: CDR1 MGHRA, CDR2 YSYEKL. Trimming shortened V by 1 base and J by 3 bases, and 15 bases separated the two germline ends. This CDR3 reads CASSQVLHAGDTEAFF. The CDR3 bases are TGCGCCAGCAGCCAAGTCCTACATGCAGGGGACACTGAAGCTTTCTTT.

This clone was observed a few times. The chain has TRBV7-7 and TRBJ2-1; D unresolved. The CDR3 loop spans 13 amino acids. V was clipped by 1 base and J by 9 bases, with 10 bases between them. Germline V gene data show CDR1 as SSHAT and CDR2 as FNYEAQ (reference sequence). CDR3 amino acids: CASSLVQVGEQFF. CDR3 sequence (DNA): TGTGCCAGCAGCTTAGTTCAGGTTGGTGAGCAGTTCTTC.

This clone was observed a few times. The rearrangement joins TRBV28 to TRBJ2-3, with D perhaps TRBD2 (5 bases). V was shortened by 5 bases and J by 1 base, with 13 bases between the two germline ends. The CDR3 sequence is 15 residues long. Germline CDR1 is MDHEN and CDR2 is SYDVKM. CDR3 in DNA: TGTGCCAGCAGTCCACCCGGAGGAGGCACAGATACGCAGTATTTT. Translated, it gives CASSPPGGGTDTQYF.

The CDR3: CASSFGPGRENEQYF. CDR3 coding DNA: TGTGCCAGCAGTTTTGGCCCCGGCAGGGAAAACGAGCAGTACTTC. V gene TRBV27 combines with J gene TRBJ2-7, with D possibly matching TRBD1 (5 bases). Germline lookup yields CDR1 MNHEY and CDR2 SMNVEV (reference sequence). The CDR3 has 15 amino acids. Trimming cost V 3 bases and J 5 bases, with 17 bases left between them.

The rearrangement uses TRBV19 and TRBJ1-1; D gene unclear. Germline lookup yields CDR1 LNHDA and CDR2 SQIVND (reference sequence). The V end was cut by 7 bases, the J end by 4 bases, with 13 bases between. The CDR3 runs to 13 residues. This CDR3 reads CASTIRELTEAFF. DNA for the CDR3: TGTGCCAGTACAATCCGGGAACTCACTGAAGCTTTCTTT. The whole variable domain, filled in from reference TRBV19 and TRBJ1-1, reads DGGITQSPKYLFRKEGQNVTLSCEQNLNHDAMYWYRQDPGQGLRLIYYSQIVNDFQKGDIAEGYSVSREKKESFPLTVTSAQKNPTAFYLCASTIRELTEAFFGQGTRLTVV.

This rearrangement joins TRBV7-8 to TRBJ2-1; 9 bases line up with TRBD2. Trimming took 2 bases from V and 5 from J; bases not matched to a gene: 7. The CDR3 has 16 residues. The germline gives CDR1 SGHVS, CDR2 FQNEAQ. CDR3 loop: CASSLWLAGPNNEQFF. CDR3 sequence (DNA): TGTGCCAGCAGCTTATGGCTAGCGGGGCCCAACAATGAGCAGTTCTTC.

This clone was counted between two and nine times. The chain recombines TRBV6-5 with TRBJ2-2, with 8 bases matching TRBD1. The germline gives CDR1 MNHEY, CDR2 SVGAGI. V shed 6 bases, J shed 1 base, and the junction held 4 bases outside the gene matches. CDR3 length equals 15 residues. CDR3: CASSQQGGNTGELFF. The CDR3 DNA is TGTGCCAGCAGCCAACAGGGGGGGAACACCGGGGAGCTGTTTTTT.

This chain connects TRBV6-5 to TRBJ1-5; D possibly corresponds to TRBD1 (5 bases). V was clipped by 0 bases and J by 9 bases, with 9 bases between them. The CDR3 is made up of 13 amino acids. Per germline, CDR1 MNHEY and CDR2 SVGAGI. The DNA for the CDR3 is TGTGCCAGCAGTTACTCGGTGGGGCCGCCCCAGCATTTT. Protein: CASSYSVGPPQHF.

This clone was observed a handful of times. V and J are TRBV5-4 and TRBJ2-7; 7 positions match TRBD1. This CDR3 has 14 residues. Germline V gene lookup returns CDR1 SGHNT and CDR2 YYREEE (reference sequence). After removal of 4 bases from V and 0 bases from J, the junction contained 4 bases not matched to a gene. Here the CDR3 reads CASSQGQVSYEQYF. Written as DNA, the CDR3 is TGTGCCAGCAGCCAAGGACAGGTCTCCTACGAGCAGTACTTC. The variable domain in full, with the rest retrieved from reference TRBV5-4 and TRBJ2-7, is ETGVTQSPTHLIKTRGQQVTLRCSSQSGHNTVSWYQQALGQGPQFIFQYYREEENGRGNFPPRFSGLQFPNYSSELNVNALELDDSALYLCASSQGQVSYEQYFGPGTRLTVT.

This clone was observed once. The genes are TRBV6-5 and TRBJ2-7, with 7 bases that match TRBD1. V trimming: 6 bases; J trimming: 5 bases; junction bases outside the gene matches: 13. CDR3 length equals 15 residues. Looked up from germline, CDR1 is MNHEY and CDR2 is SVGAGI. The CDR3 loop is CASSSGQLLTHEQYF. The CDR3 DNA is TGTGCCAGCAGCTCGGGACAGCTCCTAACCCACGAGCAGTACTTC.

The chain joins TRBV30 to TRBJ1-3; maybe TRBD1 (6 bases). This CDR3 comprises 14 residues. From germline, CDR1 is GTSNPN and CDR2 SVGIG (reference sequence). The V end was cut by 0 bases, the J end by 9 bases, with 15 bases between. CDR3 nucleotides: TGTGCCTGGAGTGTAGGGGGTTTTGAGAGCACCATATATTTT. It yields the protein CAWSVGGFESTIYF.

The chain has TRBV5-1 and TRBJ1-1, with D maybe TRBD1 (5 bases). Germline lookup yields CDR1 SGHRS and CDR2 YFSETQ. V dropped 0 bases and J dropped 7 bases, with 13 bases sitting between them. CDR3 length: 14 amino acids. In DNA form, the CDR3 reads TGCGCCAGCAGCTTGGGGAGCGGGGCCATTGAAGCTTTCTTT. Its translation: CASSLGSGAIEAFF. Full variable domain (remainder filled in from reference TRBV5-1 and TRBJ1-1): KAGVTQTPRYLIKTRGQQVTLSCSPISGHRSVSWYQQTPGQGLQFLFEYFSETQRNKGNFPGRFSGRQFSNSRSEMNVSTLELGDSALYLCASSLGSGAIEAFFGQGTRLTVV.

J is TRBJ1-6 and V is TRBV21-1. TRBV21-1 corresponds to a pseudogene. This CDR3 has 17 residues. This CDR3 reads CASSLGGGAQDNSPLHF. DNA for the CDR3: TGTGCCAGCAGCTTGGGGGGAGGGGCCCAGGATAATTCACCCCTCCACTTT.

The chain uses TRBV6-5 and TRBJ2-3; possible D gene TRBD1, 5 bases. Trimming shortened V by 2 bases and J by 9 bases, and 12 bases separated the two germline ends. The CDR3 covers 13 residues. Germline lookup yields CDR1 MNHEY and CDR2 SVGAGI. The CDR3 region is CASSYAEWGTQYF. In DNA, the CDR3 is TGTGCCAGCAGTTACGCGGAGTGGGGCACGCAGTATTTT.

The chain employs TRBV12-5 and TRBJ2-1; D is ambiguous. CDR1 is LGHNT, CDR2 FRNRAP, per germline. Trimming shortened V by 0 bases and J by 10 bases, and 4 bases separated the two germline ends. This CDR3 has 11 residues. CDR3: CASGLVEEQFF. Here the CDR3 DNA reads TGTGCTAGTGGTTTGGTAGAGGAGCAGTTCTTC.

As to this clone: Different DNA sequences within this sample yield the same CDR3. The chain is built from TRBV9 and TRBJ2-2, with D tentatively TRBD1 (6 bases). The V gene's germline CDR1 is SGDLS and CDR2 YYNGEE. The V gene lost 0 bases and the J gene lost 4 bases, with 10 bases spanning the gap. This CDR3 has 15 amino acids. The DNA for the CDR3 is TGTGCCAGCAGCGTAGAACAGGGCGGCACCGGGGAGCTGTTTTTT. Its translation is CASSVEQGGTGELFF.

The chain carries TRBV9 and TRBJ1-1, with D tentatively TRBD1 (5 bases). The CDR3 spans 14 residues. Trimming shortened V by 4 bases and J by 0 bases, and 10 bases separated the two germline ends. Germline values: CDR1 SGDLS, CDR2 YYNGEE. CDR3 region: CASSFGTLNTEAFF. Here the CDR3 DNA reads TGTGCCAGCAGCTTCGGGACTTTGAACACTGAAGCTTTCTTT.

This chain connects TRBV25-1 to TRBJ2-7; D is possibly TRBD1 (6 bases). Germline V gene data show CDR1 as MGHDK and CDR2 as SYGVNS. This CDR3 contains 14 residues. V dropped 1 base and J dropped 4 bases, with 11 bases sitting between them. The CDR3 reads CASSESSRGYEQYF. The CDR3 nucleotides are TGTGCCAGCAGTGAATCGAGCAGGGGATACGAGCAGTACTTC.

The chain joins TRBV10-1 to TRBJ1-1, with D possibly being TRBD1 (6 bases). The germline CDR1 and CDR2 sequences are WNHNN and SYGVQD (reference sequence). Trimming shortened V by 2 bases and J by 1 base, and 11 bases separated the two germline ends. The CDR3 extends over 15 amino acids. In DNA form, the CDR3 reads TGCGCCAGCAGTGAGACGGGCAGGGGGAACACTGAAGCTTTCTTT. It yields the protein CASSETGRGNTEAFF.

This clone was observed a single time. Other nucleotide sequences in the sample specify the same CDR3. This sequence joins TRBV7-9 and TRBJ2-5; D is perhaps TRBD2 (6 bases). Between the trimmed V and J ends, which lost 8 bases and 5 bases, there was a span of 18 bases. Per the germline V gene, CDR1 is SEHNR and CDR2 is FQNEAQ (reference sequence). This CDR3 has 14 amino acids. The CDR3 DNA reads TGTGCCAGCGGGGGGACCAGAGGTTTGGAGACCCAGTACTTC. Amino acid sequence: CASGGTRGLETQYF.